This TCR beta chain appears in the sequencing data of a study of blood T cell repertoires in COVID-19. The method was immunoSEQ multiplex PCR; TCRdb's version includes in-frame clones alone and lacks a portion of them. The profile covers 300,000 to 450,000 clones, with 85% appearing a single time and roughly 3.4% taken by the ten largest. The CDR3 loop spans 15 amino acids. The V gene's germline CDR1 is SNHLY and CDR2 FYNNEI. Trimming at V came to 6 bases and at J to 4 bases, leaving 9 bases not matched to a gene. The clonotype originates from a woman younger than 35 with acute or convalescent COVID-19. The chain couples TRBV2 to TRBJ2-1, with 7 bases that match TRBD2. Sequenced material: peripheral blood. The CDR3, as DNA: TGTGCCAGCAGCTGGACTAGGTCTTCTTACAATGAGCAGTTCTTC. Its translation is CASSWTRSSYNEQFF.